The 20 T cell receptor beta chains given below trace back to one sample, sequenced in a study of control samples from healthy donors and cancer patients. Libraries were prepared by immunoSEQ multiplex PCR; TCRdb keeps only in-frame clonotypes and omits some of them. The table records some 70,000 clones, nearly 85% of them present only once. What was sequenced was blood. All receptors come from a man aged 55 to 70 in good health.

The chain links TRBV7-9 to TRBJ2-5; D gene unclear. The ends were cut back, 1 base at V and 5 bases at J, with 5 bases in the middle. The CDR3 has 12 residues. Germline lookup yields CDR1 SEHNR and CDR2 FQNEAQ (reference sequence). This CDR3 is CASSLESETQYF. DNA of the CDR3: TGTGCCAGCAGCTTAGAGTCTGAGACCCAGTACTTC.

This clone was counted only a few times. The gene calls are TRBV27 and TRBJ2-7; 7 positions match TRBD1. J was trimmed by 5 bases and V by 5 bases; bases with no gene match: 9. In germline, CDR1 is MNHEY, CDR2 SMNVEV (reference sequence). The CDR3 runs 14 residues. The DNA of the CDR3 is TGTGCCAGCAGTACCAACAACAGGGGTCACGAGCAGTACTTC. Protein sequence: CASSTNNRGHEQYF.

This clone is medium-sized in the sample. The chain is built from TRBV4-3 and TRBJ1-6, with TRBD1 matching 8 bases. CDR1 and CDR2 (germline): LGHNA, YSLEER. This CDR3 has 15 residues. V lost 4 bases, J lost 4 bases, and 3 bases stayed unmatched. CDR3 nucleotide sequence: TGCGCCAGCAGCCCGGGACAGGATTATAATTCACCCCTCCACTTT. Its protein product is CASSPGQDYNSPLHF.

The chain is built from TRBV10-3 and TRBJ1-4; D remains ambiguous. CDR1 is ENHRY and CDR2 is SYGVKD in the germline V gene. V lost 6 bases and J lost 8, with 16 bases in between. The CDR3 loop spans 14 amino acids. CDR3 loop: CAISDQNGVEKLFF. CDR3 coding DNA: TGTGCCATCAGCGATCAGAACGGGGTAGAAAAACTGTTTTTT.

V usage is TRBV2 and J usage is TRBJ2-1; no clear D gene. V lost 3 bases and J lost 6, with 6 bases in between. Looked up from germline, CDR1 is SNHLY and CDR2 is FYNNEI. This CDR3 region has 12 residues. The CDR3 bases are TGTGCCAGCAGTGACGCATCCAATGAGCAGTTCTTC. Protein sequence: CASSDASNEQFF.

Turning to this clone: Its ends do not fully match the called genes, so a read error is possible. The J gene is TRBJ1-2, the V gene TRBV9, with 7 nucleotides matching TRBD1. The CDR3 has 14 residues. Germline CDR1 is SGDLS and CDR2 is YYNGEE. The CDR3 loop is CASSVAGGKYGHTF. CDR3 sequence (DNA): TGTGCCAGCAGCGTAGCAGGGGGGAAGTATGGCCACACCTTC. The full variable domain, rest sourced from reference TRBV9 and TRBJ1-2, is DSGVTQTPKHLITATGQRVTLRCSPRSGDLSVYWYQQSLDQGLQFLIQYYNGEERAKGNILERFSAQQFPDLHSELNLSSLELGDSALYFCASSVAGGKYGHTFGSGTRLTVV.

The chain uses TRBV25-1 and TRBJ2-2; 9 bases match TRBD1. Germline V gene sequence: CDR1 MGHDK, CDR2 SYGVNS. V trimming: 6 bases; J trimming: 3 bases; junction bases outside the gene matches: 5. The CDR3 loop spans 15 amino acids. This chain's CDR3 is CASRQTGGDTGELFF. Written as DNA, the CDR3 is TGTGCCAGCAGACAGACAGGGGGGGACACCGGGGAGCTGTTTTTT.

The chain combines TRBV30 with TRBJ1-5; D not certain. Germline V gene data show CDR1 as GTSNPN and CDR2 as SVGIG (reference sequence). Trimming shortened V by 1 base and J by 1 base, and 8 bases separated the two germline ends. This CDR3 region has 14 residues. This CDR3 reads CAWSADISNQPQHF. As DNA, the CDR3 is TGTGCCTGGAGTGCCGACATCAGCAATCAGCCCCAGCATTTT.

The J gene is TRBJ1-2, the V gene TRBV5-8; 7 bases match TRBD1. Germline V gives CDR1 SGHTS, CDR2 YDEGEE. V shed 2 bases and J 5 bases; nucleotides not matched to a gene: 9. The CDR3 loop spans 15 amino acids. The CDR3 DNA reads as TGTGCCAGCAGCTTTACCGGGACAGAATTTTATGGCTACACCTTC. It yields the protein CASSFTGTEFYGYTF.

This clone is a singleton in its sample. The chain combines TRBV27 with TRBJ1-1; D is possibly TRBD1 (6 bases). V dropped 6 bases and J dropped 3 bases, with 20 bases sitting between them. The CDR3 contains 16 residues. Germline loops: CDR1 MNHEY, CDR2 SMNVEV (reference sequence). The CDR3 is CASRPLQGIGYTEAFF. The CDR3 nucleotides are TGTGCCAGCAGGCCACTTCAGGGGATAGGGTACACTGAAGCTTTCTTT.

The sample holds one count of this clone. The chain couples TRBV20-1 to TRBJ2-7, with D unclear. Germline values: CDR1 DFQATT, CDR2 SNEGSKA (reference sequence). The CDR3 length is 11 residues. CDR3: CSALTGYEQYF. Here the CDR3 DNA reads TGCAGCGCGCTGACGGGCTACGAGCAGTACTTC.

The chain carries TRBV28 and TRBJ1-1; D is undetermined. Deletions cut 1 base from V and 0 bases from J, with 3 bases between. The CDR3 totals 13 residues. The germline gives CDR1 MDHEN, CDR2 SYDVKM. The DNA of the CDR3 is TGTGCCAGCAGTTTATATATGAACACTGAAGCTTTCTTT. Translating it yields CASSLYMNTEAFF.

The genes are TRBV27 and TRBJ1-5; 11 nucleotides align to TRBD1. V was clipped by 5 bases and J by 4 bases; unmatched bases: 7. This CDR3 comprises 16 residues. The germline V gene has CDR1 MNHEY and CDR2 SMNVEV (reference sequence). The CDR3 reads CASSHGTGGRNQPQHF. Written as DNA, the CDR3 is TGTGCCAGCAGTCACGGGACAGGGGGGCGTAATCAGCCCCAGCATTTT.

The rearrangement links TRBV19 to TRBJ2-7; TRBD2 agrees at 11 bases. V lost 5 bases and J lost 3; bases outside the gene matches: 3. The CDR3 is 14 amino acids. The germline gives CDR1 LNHDA, CDR2 SQIVND (reference sequence). In nucleotides, the CDR3 is TGTGCCAGTAGTCCGACTAGCGGGATCTACGAGCAGTACTTC. It yields the protein CASSPTSGIYEQYF.

The chain has TRBV3-1 (or the pseudogene TRBV3-2) and TRBJ2-5; 8 bases align to TRBD2. Germline values: CDR1 LGHDT, CDR2 YNNKEL (reference sequence). After removal of 4 bases from V and 1 base from J, the junction contained 11 bases not matched to a gene. This CDR3 comprises 17 residues. The CDR3 DNA sequence: TGTGCCAGCAGCCTAGCAAGGTCGGGAGGGCCCCAAGAGACCCAGTACTTC. This translates into CASSLARSGGPQETQYF.

This clone is medium-sized in the sample. This rearrangement joins TRBV14 to TRBJ1-1; 8 nucleotides match TRBD1. This CDR3 is built from 15 residues. V dropped 4 bases and J dropped 1; count of bases not matched to a gene: 5. Germline V CDR1 and CDR2: SGHDN, FVKESK. The CDR3 sequence: CASSRRTGWNTEAFF. CDR3 DNA sequence: TGTGCCAGCAGCCGTCGGACAGGGTGGAACACTGAAGCTTTCTTT.

The V gene is TRBV7-3, the J gene TRBJ1-4, with D possibly matching TRBD1 (5 bases). There are 17 residues in the CDR3. V gave up 1 base and J gave up 2 bases, with 14 bases separating them. Germline assignment: CDR1 SGHTA and CDR2 FQGTGA. The chain's CDR3 is CASSLRTGGRTNEKLFF. CDR3 in DNA: TGTGCCAGCAGCTTAAGAACAGGAGGTAGGACTAATGAAAAACTGTTTTTT.

This clone has only one observation. J is TRBJ2-1 and V is TRBV11-2; D is uncertain. Trimming left V 2 bases short and J 6 bases short, with 11 bases between. From germline, CDR1 is SGHAT and CDR2 FQNNGV. This CDR3 comprises 14 residues. The CDR3 protein is CASSLSGQTNEQFF. In DNA, the CDR3 is TGTGCCAGCAGCTTATCAGGCCAAACCAATGAGCAGTTCTTC. Combining the CDR3 with reference TRBV11-2 and TRBJ2-1 gives the whole variable domain EAGVAQSPRYKIIEKRQSVAFWCNPISGHATLYWYQQILGQGPKLLIQFQNNGVVDDSQLPKDRFSAERLKGVDSTLKIQPAKLEDSAVYLCASSLSGQTNEQFFGPGTRLTVL.

The chain has TRBV19 and TRBJ2-1; 8 positions match TRBD2. Germline CDR1 reads LNHDA; CDR2 reads SQIVND (reference sequence). Losses at the gene ends were 5 bases for V and 0 bases for J; bases not matched to a gene: 6. The CDR3 is made up of 16 amino acids. The chain's CDR3 is CASSPTSGGSYNEQFF. Here the CDR3 DNA reads TGTGCCAGTAGTCCGACGAGCGGGGGCTCCTACAATGAGCAGTTCTTC. The complete variable domain, with remaining parts taken from reference TRBV19 and TRBJ2-1, reads DGGITQSPKYLFRKEGQNVTLSCEQNLNHDAMYWYRQDPGQGLRLIYYSQIVNDFQKGDIAEGYSVSREKKESFPLTVTSAQKNPTAFYLCASSPTSGGSYNEQFFGPGTRLTVL.

The CDR3 nucleotides are TGTGCCAGCAGCTTAGCGCCCGCCAGGGGAAACAATGAGCAGTTCTTC. Its protein is CASSLAPARGNNEQFF. The chain has TRBV7-2 and TRBJ2-1; D might be TRBD1 (6 bases). Germline V lookup: CDR1 SGHTA, CDR2 FQGNSA. CDR3 length: 16 amino acids. The V end was cut by 0 bases, the J end by 5 bases, with 14 bases between. The variable domain in full, with the rest retrieved from reference TRBV7-2 and TRBJ2-1, is GAGVSQSPSNKVTEKGKDVELRCDPISGHTALYWYRQSLGQGLEFLIYFQGNSAPDKSGLPSDRFSAERTGGSVSTLTIQRTQQEDSAVYLCASSLAPARGNNEQFFGPGTRLTVL.